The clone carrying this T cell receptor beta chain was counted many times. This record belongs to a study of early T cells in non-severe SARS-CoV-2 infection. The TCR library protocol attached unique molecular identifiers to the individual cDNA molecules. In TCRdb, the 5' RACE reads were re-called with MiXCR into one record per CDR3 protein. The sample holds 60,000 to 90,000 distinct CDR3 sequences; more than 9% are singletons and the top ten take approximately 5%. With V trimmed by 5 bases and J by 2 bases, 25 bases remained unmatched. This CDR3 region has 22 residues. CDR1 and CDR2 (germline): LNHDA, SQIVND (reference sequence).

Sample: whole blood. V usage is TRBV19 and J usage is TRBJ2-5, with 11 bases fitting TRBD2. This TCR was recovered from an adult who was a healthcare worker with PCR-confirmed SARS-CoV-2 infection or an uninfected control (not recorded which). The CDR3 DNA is TGTGCCAGTAGTGACATAGCGGGAGGGCGAACTAACGAAGGACCCCGACAAGAGACCCAGTACTTC. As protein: CASSDIAGGRTNEGPRQETQYF.